These 18 T cell receptor beta chains share one sample of origin, sequenced in a study of T cell changes during pregnancy in multiple sclerosis. The method was immunoSEQ multiplex PCR; TCRdb's version includes in-frame clones alone and lacks a portion of them. Among tens of thousands of clones listed, over 80% were seen once. The starting material was CD4+ T cells from peripheral blood mononuclear cells, obtained after pregnancy. The source is a female donor with multiple sclerosis, enrolled in a pregnancy study.

The chain combines TRBV7-3 with TRBJ1-2; D unresolved. From germline, CDR1 is SGHTA and CDR2 FQGTGA. V lost 2 bases and J 2 bases, leaving 9 bases between the germline ends. The CDR3 sequence is 14 residues long. CDR3 coding DNA: TGTGCCAGCAGCTTAGTATACGGGAACTATGGCTACACCTTC. This codes for CASSLVYGNYGYTF.

This clone has more than one count but fewer than ten. The J gene is TRBJ1-6, the V gene TRBV6-6; 7 bases align to TRBD1. The CDR3 is made up of 14 amino acids. Germline V gene sequence: CDR1 MNHNY, CDR2 SVGAGI (reference sequence). Trimming at V came to 7 bases and at J to 14 bases, leaving 14 bases not matched to a gene. CDR3 in DNA: TGTGCCAGCACTCCGAAGGGACAGATCCCAACCCTCCACTTT. Translated: CASTPKGQIPTLHF.

The rearrangement links TRBV7-6 to TRBJ2-3, with 8 bases that match TRBD2. The length of the CDR3 is 16 residues. Germline V CDR1 and CDR2: SGHVS, FNYEAQ. V dropped 6 bases and J dropped 4; count of bases not matched to a gene: 12. The DNA of the CDR3 is TGTGCCAGCAGGAAAGGGTATGCGGGGGGAGCAGATACGCAGTATTTT. This encodes CASRKGYAGGADTQYF. The entire variable domain, with the rest obtained from reference TRBV7-6 and TRBJ2-3, is as follows: GAGVSQSPRYKVTKRGQDVALRCDPISGHVSLYWYRQALGQGPEFLTYFNYEAQQDKSGLPNDRFSAERPEGSISTLTIQRTEQRDSAMYRCASRKGYAGGADTQYFGPGTRLTVL.

The chain recombines TRBV6-5 with TRBJ1-4, with D unresolved. This CDR3 spans 14 amino acids. Germline CDR1 and CDR2: MNHEY and SVGAGI. Trimming took 2 bases from V and 8 from J, leaving 12 bases between them. The CDR3 sequence is CASSYGGHLEKLFF. The DNA for the CDR3 is TGTGCCAGCAGTTACGGAGGGCATCTAGAAAAACTGTTTTTT.

This chain uses TRBV7-2 with TRBJ1-4, with TRBD1 matching over 8 bases. V trimming: 2 bases; J trimming: 7 bases; junction bases outside the gene matches: 9. The CDR3 is 16 amino acids. The germline V gene encodes CDR1 SGHTA and CDR2 FQGNSA. This CDR3 reads CASSLYRTGFGEKLFF. CDR3 DNA sequence: TGTGCCAGCAGCTTATACAGGACAGGGTTCGGTGAAAAACTGTTTTTT.

The chain carries TRBV9 and TRBJ2-5, with 10 bases that match TRBD2. Per germline, CDR1 SGDLS and CDR2 YYNGEE. The CDR3 has 16 residues. With V trimmed by 0 bases and J by 1 base, 3 bases remained unmatched. CDR3 residues: CASSVGSGGPQETQYF. For the CDR3, the DNA is TGTGCCAGCAGCGTAGGTAGCGGGGGGCCCCAAGAGACCCAGTACTTC.

The chain links TRBV5-4 to TRBJ1-1; the D is unclear. Germline values: CDR1 SGHNT, CDR2 YYREEE (reference sequence). V lost 0 bases to trimming and J lost 3 bases, with 6 bases between them. The CDR3 totals 13 residues. The DNA of the CDR3 is TGTGCCAGCAGCTTGGAATTCGACACTGAAGCTTTCTTT. This codes for CASSLEFDTEAFF. The whole variable domain, filled in from reference TRBV5-4 and TRBJ1-1, reads ETGVTQSPTHLIKTRGQQVTLRCSSQSGHNTVSWYQQALGQGPQFIFQYYREEENGRGNFPPRFSGLQFPNYSSELNVNALELDDSALYLCASSLEFDTEAFFGQGTRLTVV.

The CDR3, as DNA: TGTGCCAGCAGTGGTACGCGGGGGGGCCGAAATACGCAGTATTTT. Translation gives CASSGTRGGRNTQYF. J is TRBJ2-3 and V is TRBV6-1; 9 bases match TRBD2. The germline gives CDR1 MNHNS, CDR2 SASEGT. The V and J ends lost 4 bases and 7 bases, in that order; junction bases with no gene match: 9. This CDR3 comprises 15 residues.

As for this clone: Different DNA sequences within this sample yield the same CDR3. The V gene is TRBV19, the J gene TRBJ2-7; 8 bases match TRBD2. Looked up from germline, CDR1 is LNHDA and CDR2 is SQIVND (reference sequence). Trimming cost V 5 bases and J 4 bases; bases outside gene matches: 10. The CDR3 consists of 15 residues. Written as DNA, the CDR3 is TGTGCCAGTAGTCCACGAGGCGGGGGGCAATACGAGCAGTACTTC. Translating gives CASSPRGGGQYEQYF.

V is TRBV7-2 and J is TRBJ2-1; 13 bases are shared with TRBD2. Germline V gene sequence: CDR1 SGHTA, CDR2 FQGNSA. The CDR3 runs to 14 residues. Trimming cost V 5 bases and J 9 bases; bases outside gene matches: 4. CDR3 region: CASSQTSGGREQFF. CDR3 sequence (DNA): TGTGCCAGCAGCCAGACTAGCGGGGGGCGTGAGCAGTTCTTC. The full variable domain, completed using reference TRBV7-2 and TRBJ2-1, is GAGVSQSPSNKVTEKGKDVELRCDPISGHTALYWYRQSLGQGLEFLIYFQGNSAPDKSGLPSDRFSAERTGGSVSTLTIQRTQQEDSAVYLCASSQTSGGREQFFGPGTRLTVL.

The V gene is TRBV29-1, the J gene TRBJ2-2; 10 bases agree with TRBD1. V dropped 6 bases and J dropped 6; count of bases not matched to a gene: 1. Germline loops: CDR1 SQVTM, CDR2 ANQGSEA. This CDR3 has 12 amino acids. CDR3 region: CSVGQGAGELFF. CDR3 in DNA: TGCAGCGTCGGACAGGGGGCCGGGGAGCTGTTTTTT.

The V gene is TRBV19, the J gene TRBJ2-5, with 12 positions matching TRBD2. Losses at the gene ends were 8 bases for V and 5 bases for J; bases not matched to a gene: 9. Germline V gene lookup returns CDR1 LNHDA and CDR2 SQIVND (reference sequence). The CDR3 extends over 15 amino acids. This chain's CDR3 is CASQVAGTSGETQYF. The CDR3 region has the DNA TGTGCCAGTCAGGTCGCCGGGACTAGCGGGGAGACCCAGTACTTC.

The rearrangement uses TRBV7-9 and TRBJ1-1; D gene unclear. V lost 2 bases to trimming and J lost 3 bases, with 13 bases between them. CDR1 and CDR2 (germline): SEHNR, FQNEAQ (reference sequence). The CDR3 covers 15 residues. The CDR3 coding sequence is TGTGCCAGCAGCTTATCGGTCAGGCCAGACACTGAAGCTTTCTTT. Protein sequence: CASSLSVRPDTEAFF. Drawing the rest from reference TRBV7-9 and TRBJ1-1, the complete variable domain is DTGVSQNPRHKITKRGQNVTFRCDPISEHNRLYWYRQTLGQGPEFLTYFQNEAQLEKSRLLSDRFSAERPKGSFSTLEIQRTEQGDSAMYLCASSLSVRPDTEAFFGQGTRLTVV.

This chain connects TRBV4-2 to TRBJ1-2; TRBD1 is a possible D gene (6 bases). The germline V gene has CDR1 LGHNA and CDR2 YNFKEQ. V gave up 4 bases and J gave up 2 bases, with 14 bases separating them. The CDR3 is 15 amino acids. In DNA, the CDR3 is TGTGCCAGCAGCCCCCCCCCAACAGGGAACTATGGCTACACCTTC. This sequence encodes CASSPPPTGNYGYTF.

The chain links TRBV4-3 to TRBJ2-5, with D possibly matching TRBD1 (6 bases). The CDR3 has 13 residues. CDR1 LGHNA and CDR2 YSLEER come from the germline V gene. V was shortened by 9 bases and J by 5 bases, with 16 bases between the two germline ends. DNA of the CDR3: TGCGCCAGTTCCCAGGGGTTAGGGGAGACCCAGTACTTC. It encodes CASSQGLGETQYF.

Here the CDR3 reads CASSLARLGAEQYF. The CDR3 region has the DNA TGTGCCAGCAGCTTAGCGCGACTAGGCGCCGAGCAGTACTTC. The V call is TRBV7-2, the J call TRBJ2-7, with TRBD2 as a possible D gene (6 bases). CDR3 length equals 14 residues. CDR1 is SGHTA and CDR2 is FQGNSA in the germline V gene. V was shortened by 0 bases and J by 6 bases, with 12 bases between the two germline ends.

V usage is TRBV30 and J usage is TRBJ2-1, with D perhaps matching TRBD2 (6 bases). The CDR3 length is 14 residues. Germline V CDR1 and CDR2: GTSNPN, SVGIG (reference sequence). V lost 4 bases to trimming and J lost 9 bases, with 19 bases between them. DNA for the CDR3: TGTGCCTGGAAGTCAGGAGGGGCTAGCTTTGAGCAGTTCTTC. The encoded protein is CAWKSGGASFEQFF.

The chain uses TRBV19 and TRBJ1-1; D is possibly TRBD1 (5 bases). Trimming left V 4 bases short and J 0 bases short, with 15 bases between. Germline V gives CDR1 LNHDA, CDR2 SQIVND (reference sequence). This CDR3 is 16 amino acids long. CDR3 region: CASSKGTRHMNTEAFF. In nucleotides, the CDR3 is TGTGCCAGTAGTAAGGGGACTAGACACATGAACACTGAAGCTTTCTTT. Based on the CDR3 plus reference TRBV19 and TRBJ1-1, the full variable domain is DGGITQSPKYLFRKEGQNVTLSCEQNLNHDAMYWYRQDPGQGLRLIYYSQIVNDFQKGDIAEGYSVSREKKESFPLTVTSAQKNPTAFYLCASSKGTRHMNTEAFFGQGTRLTVV.